What follows are 9 T cell receptor beta chains derived from one specimen sequenced in a study of blood T cell repertoires in COVID-19. The table came from immunoSEQ multiplex PCR; TCRdb's copy has only in-frame clones and leaves some out. The sample has some 250,000 clones, about 86% seen once. The sample taken for sequencing was peripheral blood. All receptors derive from an older woman with active or convalescent COVID-19.

This chain uses TRBV5-4 with TRBJ2-3; D possibly corresponds to TRBD1 (6 bases). The germline CDR1 and CDR2 sequences are SGHNT and YYREEE (reference sequence). V was shortened by 0 bases and J by 5 bases, with 13 bases between the two germline ends. This CDR3 comprises 15 residues. The CDR3 spells CASSLDAGAGDTQYF. The CDR3 region has the DNA TGTGCCAGCAGCTTGGACGCAGGGGCGGGAGATACGCAGTATTTT.

The chain is built from TRBV10-3 and TRBJ1-2, with D unclear. Germline V CDR1 and CDR2: ENHRY, SYGVKD. V lost 2 bases, J lost 8 bases, and 12 bases lay in between. The CDR3 loop spans 13 amino acids. The CDR3, as DNA: TGTGCCATCAGTGAGGTCCCCAGGTCCGGCTACACCTTC. This codes for CAISEVPRSGYTF.

This clone was seen a few times. CDR3 sequence reads: CASSLRATPYNEQFF. The CDR3 DNA reads TGTGCCAGCAGCTTAAGAGCCACCCCTTACAATGAGCAGTTCTTC. The chain joins TRBV7-3 to TRBJ2-1; D remains unclear. Trimming removed 1 base from V and 4 bases from J, with 11 bases in between. Per the germline V gene, CDR1 is SGHTA and CDR2 is FQGTGA. The CDR3 is 15 amino acids.

The genes are TRBV2 and TRBJ1-2; D gene uncertain. This CDR3 has 13 amino acids. Germline CDR1 reads SNHLY; CDR2 reads FYNNEI. V dropped 8 bases and J dropped 6 bases, with 16 bases sitting between them. CDR3 in DNA: TGTGCCAGCTCACGGGGAGGGAAGAATGGCTACACCTTC. This gives the protein CASSRGGKNGYTF.

This clone has just a few counts. The genes are TRBV4-2 and TRBJ1-1, with 9 bases identical to TRBD1. The CDR3 has 15 residues. With 4 bases clipped from V and 1 base from J, the junction kept 4 bases outside the gene matches. In germline, CDR1 is LGHNA, CDR2 YNFKEQ. In DNA form, the CDR3 reads TGTGCCAGCAGCCTTTGGGACAGGGAGAACACTGAAGCTTTCTTT. This codes for CASSLWDRENTEAFF.

This clone has a single count. The chain combines TRBV6-5 with TRBJ1-2, with unresolved D. With 1 base removed from V and 10 bases from J, the gap between germline ends came to 10 bases. The CDR3 is 12 amino acids. Germline CDR1 and CDR2: MNHEY and SVGAGI. DNA of the CDR3: TGTGCCAGCAGTTACTTTCCCCCAGTCTACACCTTC. Amino acid sequence: CASSYFPPVYTF.

V is TRBV9 and J is TRBJ2-4; a weak D match, TRBD2 (6 bases). Germline assignment: CDR1 SGDLS and CDR2 YYNGEE. Trimming shortened V by 4 bases and J by 8 bases, and 16 bases separated the two germline ends. CDR3 length: 14 amino acids. This CDR3 reads CASSRGGITDIQYF. CDR3 sequence (DNA): TGTGCCAGCAGCCGTGGGGGGATAACAGACATTCAGTACTTC.

The chain has TRBV4-3 and TRBJ1-3, with 7 bases fitting TRBD1. The CDR3 has 15 residues. V dropped 3 bases and J dropped 0; count of bases not matched to a gene: 2. Germline V lookup: CDR1 LGHNA, CDR2 YSLEER. As DNA, the CDR3 is TGCGCCAGCAGCCAGGGACAGAACTCTGGAAACACCATATATTTT. It encodes CASSQGQNSGNTIYF.

The chain couples TRBV18 to TRBJ2-7, with D perhaps matching TRBD2 (5 bases). CDR1 is KGHSH, CDR2 LQKENI, per germline. V was shortened by 4 bases and J by 0 bases, with 13 bases between the two germline ends. The CDR3 extends over 15 amino acids. Here the CDR3 reads CASSRGPGSSYEQYF. DNA of the CDR3: TGTGCCAGCTCACGGGGTCCGGGGAGCTCCTACGAGCAGTACTTC. Full variable domain (missing parts from reference TRBV18 and TRBJ2-7): NAGVMQNPRHLVRRRGQEARLRCSPMKGHSHVYWYRQLPEEGLKFMVYLQKENIIDESGMPKERFSAEFPKEGPSILRIQQVVRGDSAAYFCASSRGPGSSYEQYFGPGTRLTVT.